One and the same sample provided the 4 T cell receptor beta chains below, sequenced in a study of cytomegalovirus exposure and HLA in healthy donors. The primer mix had 60 Vbeta and 13 Jbeta primers. Using immunoSEQ multiplex PCR, the repertoire was profiled, and TCRdb retains in-frame clones only, with some absent. The sample contains some 77,000 clones, nearly 80% of which appear only once. The sequenced sample consisted of PBMCs. The origin of the receptors is a woman aged 50 to 60 in good health and CMV-seropositive.

This sequence joins TRBV5-1 and TRBJ1-5, with TRBD1 identical over 9 bases. Germline trimming cut 5 bases from V and 5 bases from J; bases unmatched to any gene: 8. CDR1 and CDR2 (germline): SGHRS, YFSETQ. The CDR3 covers 15 residues. The CDR3 DNA reads as TGCGCCAGCAGACAGGGGGCGGACTTCGATCAGCCCCAGCATTTT. This translates into CASRQGADFDQPQHF.

This clone was counted a single time. This chain connects TRBV30 to TRBJ1-4, with a tentative D call TRBD1 (6 bases). Germline CDR1 reads GTSNPN; CDR2 reads SVGIG (reference sequence). V shed 3 bases and J shed 4 bases, with 12 bases lying between them. This CDR3 has 14 amino acids. The DNA for the CDR3 is TGTGCCTGGAGCCTAACAGGGAGTAATGAAAAACTGTTTTTT. Translation gives CAWSLTGSNEKLFF.

This clone was observed at least ten times. V usage is TRBV19 and J usage is TRBJ1-5; the D is unclear. V was trimmed by 7 bases and J by 2 bases, leaving 15 bases between them. Germline CDR1 LNHDA, CDR2 SQIVND (reference sequence). The CDR3 extends over 15 amino acids. The CDR3 nucleotides read TGTGCCAGTACTCCTCTACTCGGAGGCAATCAGCCCCAGCATTTT. The encoded protein is CASTPLLGGNQPQHF.

The rearrangement joins TRBV29-1 to TRBJ2-3; 8 bases agree with TRBD2. Per the germline V gene, CDR1 is SQVTM and CDR2 is ANQGSEA. With V trimmed by 4 bases and J by 0 bases, 6 bases remained unmatched. The CDR3 is 15 amino acids. The CDR3 loop reads CSVASASGSTDTQYF. For the CDR3, the DNA is TGCAGCGTTGCTAGTGCTAGCGGGAGCACAGATACGCAGTATTTT.